The 31 T cell receptor beta chains reported below all come from one sample, sequenced in a study of T cell repertoires in aging, cancer and after chemotherapy (dated 2019 in TCRdb). The sequencer listed for this sample is Illumina MiSeq. Rearranged TRB sequences spanning V, D and J segments were amplified by multiplex touch-down PCR using a mixed TRB-A/B primer pool. The public reads were reanalyzed by TCRdb: fastp trimming at Q25, MiXCR alignment, in-frame beta chains only. For every CDR3 protein sequence, its rows merge into one entry that carries the most common genes and DNA. This sample holds about 1,700 distinct CDR3 sequences; 55% to 70% were observed only once. Of the sample, under 25% is held by the ten largest clones. TCR beta rearrangements were amplified from genomic DNA isolated from peripheral blood, not from sorted cells or RNA. The material sequenced was blood. The receptors here all came from a human donor with a blood cancer.

The chain uses TRBV7-6 and TRBJ1-4; tentative D call: TRBD1 (6 bases). The ends were cut back, 5 bases at V and 11 bases at J, with 18 bases in the middle. Per germline, CDR1 SGHVS and CDR2 FNYEAQ. The CDR3 loop spans 14 amino acids. The CDR3 sequence is CASSPGAVGTKLFF. The CDR3 DNA reads as TGTGCCAGCAGCCCAGGGGCGGTAGGGACCAAACTGTTTTTT.

A single count supports this clonotype. The V gene is TRBV5-4, the J gene TRBJ2-5; 7 bases align to TRBD1. The CDR3 consists of 13 residues. From germline, CDR1 is SGHNT and CDR2 YYREEE (reference sequence). V trimming: 5 bases; J trimming: 1 base; junction bases outside the gene matches: 2. For the CDR3, the DNA is TGTGCCAGCAGGCGGACAGGCCAAGAGACCCAGTACTTC. Translating it yields CASRRTGQETQYF.

This chain uses TRBV6-5 with TRBJ2-7; TRBD2 is a possible D gene (6 bases). The germline V gene encodes CDR1 MNHEY and CDR2 SVGAGI. The CDR3 is made up of 13 amino acids. V was trimmed by 6 bases and J by 4 bases, leaving 13 bases between them. The CDR3 DNA sequence: TGTGCCAGCAGACCGAGCGGGCGGTACGAGCAGTACTTC. This translates into CASRPSGRYEQYF.

This clonotype was seen a handful of times. J is TRBJ2-3 and V is TRBV29-1; 8 nucleotides align to TRBD1. The germline gives CDR1 SQVTM, CDR2 ANQGSEA. This CDR3 has 15 residues. The ends lost 1 base at V and 3 bases at J; junction bases unmatched: 6. The CDR3 reads CSVEGGQGNTDTQYF. In DNA form, the CDR3 reads TGCAGCGTTGAAGGTGGACAGGGTAATACAGATACGCAGTATTTT.

This clonotype has a single count. V and J are TRBV30 and TRBJ1-1; D remains unclear. Germline V gene lookup returns CDR1 GTSNPN and CDR2 SVGIG (reference sequence). Trimming cost V 8 bases and J 0 bases, with 16 bases left between them. This CDR3 region has 14 residues. The chain's CDR3 is CASSLFILNTEAFF. The DNA of the CDR3 is TGTGCCAGTAGTCTCTTCATCTTGAACACTGAAGCTTTCTTT.

By share, this clonotype counts as large. The rearrangement links TRBV29-1 to TRBJ2-7; a possible D gene is TRBD2 (6 bases). Trimming took off 6 bases at V and 3 bases at J, with 6 bases between the two ends. This CDR3 spans 10 amino acids. Germline CDR1 reads SQVTM; CDR2 reads ANQGSEA. This CDR3 reads CSVRDYEQYF. The DNA of the CDR3 is TGCAGCGTGCGGGACTACGAGCAGTACTTC.

The gene calls are TRBV5-6 and TRBJ1-1; D not resolved. Germline V CDR1 and CDR2: SGHDT, YYEEEE. This CDR3 has 15 residues. V was pared by 1 base and J by 4 bases, with 14 bases between. The chain's CDR3 is CASSLPGAAGTEAFF. The DNA of the CDR3 is TGTGCCAGCAGCTTGCCAGGCGCAGCGGGCACTGAAGCTTTCTTT.

The V gene is TRBV6-5, the J gene TRBJ2-3, with TRBD2 as a possible D gene (5 bases). This CDR3 has 12 residues. Germline CDR1 reads MNHEY; CDR2 reads SVGAGI. The V gene lost 9 bases and the J gene lost 7 bases, with 14 bases spanning the gap. Written as DNA, the CDR3 is TGTGCCAGACGGGAAATGAGTTATACGCAGTATTTT. Its translation: CARREMSYTQYF.

The chain couples TRBV6-6 to TRBJ2-1; TRBD2 aligns across 14 bases. Germline V gives CDR1 MNHNY, CDR2 SVGAGI (reference sequence). This CDR3 is 15 amino acids long. V shed 5 bases, J shed 9 bases, and the junction held 6 bases outside the gene matches. The CDR3 sequence: CASSPRTSGRIEQFF. The CDR3 DNA sequence: TGTGCCAGCAGTCCCCGGACTAGCGGGAGGATTGAGCAGTTCTTC.

The CDR3 spells CAWSEGQGAYNEQFF. The CDR3 coding sequence is TGTGCCTGGAGTGAAGGACAGGGGGCCTACAATGAGCAGTTCTTC. V and J are TRBV30 and TRBJ2-1, with 10 positions matching TRBD1. Germline-derived CDR1 and CDR2 are GTSNPN and SVGIG (reference sequence). Trimming at V came to 1 base and at J to 2 bases, leaving 2 bases not matched to a gene. The CDR3 spans 15 residues.

The chain uses TRBV29-1 and TRBJ1-4; no definite D call. Trimming left V 2 bases short and J 3 bases short, with 4 bases between. Germline assignment: CDR1 SQVTM and CDR2 ANQGSEA. This CDR3 spans 12 amino acids. CDR3 residues: CSVESANEKLFF. DNA for the CDR3: TGCAGCGTTGAATCGGCTAATGAAAAACTGTTTTTT.

The chain recombines TRBV15 with TRBJ1-2; D gene unclear. Germline assignment: CDR1 LNHNV and CDR2 YYDKDF (reference sequence). Deletions cut 0 bases from V and 1 base from J, with 6 bases between. The CDR3 has 14 amino acids. The chain's CDR3 is CATSREHSNYGYTF. CDR3 coding DNA: TGTGCCACCAGCAGAGAACACAGTAACTATGGCTACACCTTC.

The chain has TRBV29-1 and TRBJ1-2, with TRBD1 matching over 7 bases. The V and J ends lost 7 bases and 6 bases, in that order; junction bases with no gene match: 8. This CDR3 contains 12 residues. CDR1 is SQVTM, CDR2 ANQGSEA, per germline. The CDR3, as DNA: TGCAGCGGCTCGACAGGGACTGATGGCTACACCTTC. It specifies CSGSTGTDGYTF.

The chain is built from TRBV29-1 and TRBJ1-1, with D maybe TRBD1 (6 bases). The CDR3 runs to 14 residues. Trimming removed 5 bases at V and 1 base at J, with 14 bases between. Per the germline V gene, CDR1 is SQVTM and CDR2 is ANQGSEA. The CDR3 DNA is TGCAGCGTTCGGTTTTGGGGACAGAACACTGAAGCTTTCTTT. It is translated as CSVRFWGQNTEAFF.

This sequence joins TRBV12-3 or TRBV12-4 and TRBJ2-1; D is unresolved. The length of the CDR3 is 15 residues. V dropped 6 bases and J dropped 0 bases, with 12 bases sitting between them. The CDR3 is CASSPLTSSYNEQFF. CDR3 coding DNA: TGTGCCAGCAGCCCCTTGACATCCTCCTACAATGAGCAGTTCTTC.

This clonotype appeared a few times. The chain is built from TRBV11-3 and TRBJ1-6; the D gene is possibly TRBD1 (6 bases). The CDR3 consists of 14 residues. The V gene's germline CDR1 is SGHNT and CDR2 YENEEA. Trimming took 4 bases from V and 5 from J, leaving 9 bases between them. The CDR3: CASSSTGNNSPLHF. For the CDR3, the DNA is TGTGCCAGCAGCTCTACAGGGAATAATTCACCCCTCCACTTT. Complete variable domain (other parts from reference TRBV11-3 and TRBJ1-6): EAGVVQSPRYKIIEKKQPVAFWCNPISGHNTLYWYLQNLGQGPELLIRYENEEAVDDSQLPKDRFSAERLKGVDSTLKIQPAELGDSAVYLCASSSTGNNSPLHFGNGTRLTVT.

The chain has TRBV29-1 and TRBJ1-2, with D perhaps TRBD1 (5 bases). Germline CDR1 SQVTM, CDR2 ANQGSEA. The germline V and J ends were trimmed by 5 bases and 3 bases, with 16 bases remaining between them. The CDR3 covers 14 residues. This CDR3 is CSVSTPGTDYGYTF. In DNA, the CDR3 is TGCAGCGTTTCTACTCCCGGGACGGACTATGGCTACACCTTC.

This sequence joins TRBV19 and TRBJ2-5, with TRBD1 as a possible D gene (5 bases). In germline, CDR1 is LNHDA, CDR2 SQIVND (reference sequence). CDR3 length: 13 residues. V shed 3 bases and J shed 2 bases, with 7 bases lying between them. As DNA, the CDR3 is TGTGCCAGTAGTATCGCAGGGCAAGAGACCCAGTACTTC. Its protein is CASSIAGQETQYF. Full variable domain (missing parts from reference TRBV19 and TRBJ2-5): DGGITQSPKYLFRKEGQNVTLSCEQNLNHDAMYWYRQDPGQGLRLIYYSQIVNDFQKGDIAEGYSVSREKKESFPLTVTSAQKNPTAFYLCASSIAGQETQYFGPGTRLLVL.

The gene calls are TRBV30 and TRBJ2-3, with 10 bases matching TRBD1. The length of the CDR3 is 15 residues. V shed 7 bases and J 7 bases; nucleotides not matched to a gene: 14. Germline CDR1 and CDR2: GTSNPN and SVGIG (reference sequence). The chain's CDR3 is CAFTRGQGDGYTQYF. The CDR3 DNA follows: TGTGCCTTTACCAGAGGACAGGGGGACGGTTATACGCAGTATTTT.

The gene calls are TRBV19 and TRBJ1-1; D uncertain. CDR1 is LNHDA, CDR2 SQIVND, per germline (reference sequence). The CDR3 extends over 14 amino acids. The V gene lost 4 bases and the J gene lost 1 base, with 10 bases spanning the gap. The CDR3 DNA reads TGTGCCAGTAGTACGTCGGTAAAGAACACTGAAGCTTTCTTT. Translation gives CASSTSVKNTEAFF.

The V and J genes are TRBV30 and TRBJ2-3; TRBD2 agrees at 8 bases. Per the germline V gene, CDR1 is GTSNPN and CDR2 is SVGIG (reference sequence). This CDR3 spans 17 amino acids. V shed 3 bases and J 5 bases; nucleotides not matched to a gene: 16. This chain's CDR3 is CAWRDPRTSFIGDTQYF. CDR3 coding DNA: TGTGCCTGGAGGGACCCGAGGACTAGCTTCATCGGAGATACGCAGTATTTT.

The chain carries TRBV11-3 and TRBJ2-7, with unresolved D. The V and J ends lost 0 bases and 1 base respectively, with 4 bases between them. Germline V CDR1 and CDR2: SGHNT, YENEEA. The CDR3 is 13 amino acids. The CDR3 coding sequence is TGTGCCAGCAGCTTAGAGGTGTCCTACGAGCAGTACTTC. Translated, it gives CASSLEVSYEQYF. The whole variable domain, filled in from reference TRBV11-3 and TRBJ2-7, reads EAGVVQSPRYKIIEKKQPVAFWCNPISGHNTLYWYLQNLGQGPELLIRYENEEAVDDSQLPKDRFSAERLKGVDSTLKIQPAELGDSAVYLCASSLEVSYEQYFGPGTRLTVT.

This clonotype was detected only a few times. The V gene is TRBV6-5, the J gene TRBJ2-1; 7 bases fit TRBD2. Germline assignment: CDR1 MNHEY and CDR2 SVGAGI. This CDR3 has 16 amino acids. Germline trimming cut 5 bases from V and 0 bases from J; bases unmatched to any gene: 7. The CDR3 sequence is CASSTIKRGSYNEQFF. For the CDR3, the DNA is TGTGCCAGCAGTACCATCAAGCGGGGCTCCTACAATGAGCAGTTCTTC.

The chain uses TRBV6-2 or TRBV6-3 and TRBJ2-5; no definite D call. The CDR3 extends over 13 amino acids. V lost 5 bases and J lost 5, with 12 bases in between. CDR1 and CDR2 from the germline V gene are MNHEY and SVGEGT. CDR3 loop: CASSRQLSETQYF. The CDR3 coding sequence is TGTGCCAGCAGTCGTCAACTGTCGGAGACCCAGTACTTC.

This clonotype was seen a handful of times. The rearrangement joins TRBV6-5 to TRBJ1-6, with D unclear. Per the germline V gene, CDR1 is MNHEY and CDR2 is SVGAGI. The CDR3 loop spans 13 amino acids. Trimming pared 5 bases from V and 7 bases from J, leaving 9 bases between. The CDR3, as DNA: TGTGCCAGCAGTGATGACCCCAATTCACCCCTCCACTTT. It codes for CASSDDPNSPLHF.

This clonotype was observed a few times. The chain carries TRBV29-1 and TRBJ2-1; D unclear. Germline V gene sequence: CDR1 SQVTM, CDR2 ANQGSEA. CDR3 size: 12 residues. V lost 3 bases and J 9 bases, leaving 12 bases between the germline ends. CDR3 sequence: CSVDRTWGEQFF. In DNA, the CDR3 is TGCAGCGTTGATAGGACCTGGGGTGAGCAGTTCTTC.

The genes are TRBV13 and TRBJ2-7, with TRBD2 matching 11 bases. The V and J ends lost 5 bases and 5 bases, in that order; junction bases with no gene match: 5. Germline CDR1 is PRHDT and CDR2 is FYEKMQ (reference sequence). The CDR3 extends over 14 amino acids. The CDR3 coding sequence is TGTGCCAGCAGCGAACTAGCGGGAGTGGACGAGCAGTACTTC. Translated: CASSELAGVDEQYF.

There are a few counts of this clonotype. The genes are TRBV11-3 and TRBJ2-7, with unresolved D. The CDR3 spans 13 residues. V gave up 0 bases and J gave up 7 bases, with 10 bases separating them. CDR1 and CDR2 (germline): SGHNT, YENEEA. Written as DNA, the CDR3 is TGTGCCAGCAGCTTAGATATTGGTGGAGAGCAGTACTTC. It translates to CASSLDIGGEQYF.

This clonotype was counted a few times. The J gene is TRBJ2-5, the V gene TRBV6-5, with 7 bases aligning to TRBD2. CDR1 MNHEY and CDR2 SVGAGI come from the germline V gene. Trimming at V came to 7 bases and at J to 4 bases, leaving 6 bases not matched to a gene. The CDR3 spans 13 residues. The DNA for the CDR3 is TGTGCCAGCATCTCGCCGGGGGGAGAGACCCAGTACTTC. Amino acid sequence: CASISPGGETQYF.

The CDR3: CASSIALAGANTGELFF. CDR3 nucleotide sequence: TGTGCCAGTAGTATAGCGCTAGCGGGGGCGAACACCGGGGAGCTGTTTTTT. The V and J genes are TRBV11-3 and TRBJ2-2, with 10 bases identical to TRBD2. Looked up from germline, CDR1 is SGHNT and CDR2 is YENEEA. V was pared by 9 bases and J by 0 bases, with 10 bases of the junction left unmatched. This CDR3 is 17 amino acids long.

This chain joins TRBV29-1 and TRBJ2-5; 7 bases line up with TRBD2. The CDR3 loop spans 13 amino acids. The V segment lost 4 bases and the J segment 1 base; nucleotides outside the gene matches: 3. Germline assignment: CDR1 SQVTM and CDR2 ANQGSEA. As DNA, the CDR3 is TGCAGCGTTGTTCCGGGGGGCCAAGAGACCCAGTACTTC. Translated, it gives CSVVPGGQETQYF.